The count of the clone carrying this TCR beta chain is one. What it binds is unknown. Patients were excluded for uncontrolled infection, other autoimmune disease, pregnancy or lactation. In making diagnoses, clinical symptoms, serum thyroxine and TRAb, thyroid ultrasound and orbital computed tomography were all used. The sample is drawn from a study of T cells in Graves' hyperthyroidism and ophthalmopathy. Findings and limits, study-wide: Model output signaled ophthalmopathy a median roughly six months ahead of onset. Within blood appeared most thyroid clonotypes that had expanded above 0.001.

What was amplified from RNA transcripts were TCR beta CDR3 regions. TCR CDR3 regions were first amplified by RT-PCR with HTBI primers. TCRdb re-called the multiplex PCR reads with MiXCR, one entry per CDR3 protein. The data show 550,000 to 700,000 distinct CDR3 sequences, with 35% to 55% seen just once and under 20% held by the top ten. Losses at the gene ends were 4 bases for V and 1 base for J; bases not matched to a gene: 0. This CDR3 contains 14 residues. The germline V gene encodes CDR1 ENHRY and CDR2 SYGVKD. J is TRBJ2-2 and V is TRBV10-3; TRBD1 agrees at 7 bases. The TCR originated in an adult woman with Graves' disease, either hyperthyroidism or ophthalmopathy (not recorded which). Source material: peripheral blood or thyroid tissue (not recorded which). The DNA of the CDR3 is TGTGCCATCAGTGGACAGGGGAACACCGGGGAGCTGTTTTTT. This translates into CAISGQGNTGELFF.